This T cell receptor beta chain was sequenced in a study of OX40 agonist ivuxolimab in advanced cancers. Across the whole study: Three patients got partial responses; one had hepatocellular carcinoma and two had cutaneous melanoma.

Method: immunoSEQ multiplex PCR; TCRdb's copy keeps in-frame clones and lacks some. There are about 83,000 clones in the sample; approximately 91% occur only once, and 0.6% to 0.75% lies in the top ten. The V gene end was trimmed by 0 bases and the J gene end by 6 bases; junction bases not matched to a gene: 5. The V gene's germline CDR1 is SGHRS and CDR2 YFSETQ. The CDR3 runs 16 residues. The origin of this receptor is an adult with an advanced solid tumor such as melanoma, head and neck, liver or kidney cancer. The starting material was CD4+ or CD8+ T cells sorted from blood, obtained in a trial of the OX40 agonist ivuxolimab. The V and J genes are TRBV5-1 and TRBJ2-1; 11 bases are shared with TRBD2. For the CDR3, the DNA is TGCGCCAGCAGCTTGGCACTAGCGGGAGTTGGCAATGAGCAGTTCTTC. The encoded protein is CASSLALAGVGNEQFF.